One and the same sample provided the 25 T cell receptor beta chains below, sequenced in a study of regulatory T cells in long-lasting Graves disease. Time point in this sample: newly diagnosed GD, antithyroid drugs for less than 3 months. RNA from PBMCs was the source of the TCR library. TCR beta libraries were built with iRepertoire HTBI primers and Arm-PCR of CDR3 regions. In TCRdb, the multiplex PCR reads were re-called with MiXCR into one record per CDR3 protein. This sample has 540,000 or so distinct CDR3 sequences, with approximately 13% found just once. This same sample was also taken into another study, of T cells in Graves' hyperthyroidism and ophthalmopathy.

Sequences were derived from peripheral blood mononuclear cells (PBMCs), sampled at new diagnosis, from a patient treated with antithyroid drugs. The receptors derive from a man aged 25 to 40 with Graves disease.

This clonotype was seen many times. The chain carries TRBV7-2 and TRBJ1-5; 7 bases line up with TRBD1. Germline V CDR1 and CDR2: SGHTA, FQGNSA. Trimming cost V 5 bases and J 7 bases; bases outside gene matches: 8. The CDR3 totals 14 residues. The CDR3 reads CASSPGQRDQPQHF. The CDR3, as DNA: TGTGCCAGCAGCCCGGGACAGAGGGACCAGCCCCAGCATTTT.

This clonotype was seen many times. The CDR3 reads CASSLALGLAGWDEQYF. CDR3 DNA: TGTGCCAGCAGCTTAGCGCTGGGACTAGCGGGATGGGACGAGCAGTACTTC. This chain links TRBV7-9 with TRBJ2-7, with 13 bases that match TRBD2. The CDR3 has 17 residues. V gave up 0 bases and J gave up 5 bases; unmatched junction bases: 7. CDR1 and CDR2 from the germline V gene are SEHNR and FQNEAQ (reference sequence). Combining the CDR3 with reference TRBV7-9 and TRBJ2-7 gives the whole variable domain DTGVSQNPRHKITKRGQNVTFRCDPISEHNRLYWYRQTLGQGPEFLTYFQNEAQLEKSRLLSDRFSAERPKGSFSTLEIQRTEQGDSAMYLCASSLALGLAGWDEQYFGPGTRLTVT.

This clonotype was observed a handful of times. The gene calls are TRBV15 and TRBJ1-2; D is unresolved. Germline assignment: CDR1 LNHNV and CDR2 YYDKDF (reference sequence). CDR3 length equals 14 residues. V gave up 5 bases and J gave up 4 bases, with 14 bases separating them. CDR3 region: CATSGLAGVYGYTF. The CDR3 DNA reads as TGTGCCACCAGCGGTCTGGCGGGCGTCTATGGCTACACCTTC.

This clonotype turned up a few times. The chain uses TRBV7-2 and TRBJ1-2, with 11 bases that match TRBD1. V gave up 7 bases and J gave up 2 bases; unmatched junction bases: 9. The CDR3 length is 16 residues. Germline V gives CDR1 SGHTA, CDR2 FQGNSA. CDR3 in amino acids: CASTITGTGGNYGYTF. In DNA form, the CDR3 reads TGTGCCAGCACCATTACGGGGACAGGGGGGAACTATGGCTACACCTTC.

The chain joins TRBV6-1 to TRBJ1-2; D gene ambiguous. CDR3 size: 13 residues. The germline V gene has CDR1 MNHNS and CDR2 SASEGT. V lost 6 bases to trimming and J lost 6 bases, with 14 bases between them. CDR3 loop: CASRPDVWHGYTF. DNA of the CDR3: TGTGCCAGCAGACCGGACGTCTGGCATGGCTACACCTTC.

This clonotype occurred many times. The J gene is TRBJ2-2, the V gene TRBV27; weak D call: TRBD2 (6 bases). Looked up from germline, CDR1 is MNHEY and CDR2 is SMNVEV (reference sequence). V was clipped by 6 bases and J by 7 bases, with 18 bases between them. This CDR3 comprises 15 residues. The CDR3 loop is CASSSEGLYIGELFF. DNA of the CDR3: TGTGCCAGCAGCTCGGAGGGCCTCTATATCGGGGAGCTGTTTTTT.

The table lists this clonotype with a few counts. The chain's CDR3 is CASRGTVGYTF. The CDR3 region has the DNA TGTGCCAGCAGAGGGACAGTAGGCTACACCTTC. The chain is built from TRBV6-1 and TRBJ1-2; 7 bases are a match to TRBD1. V was clipped by 6 bases and J by 8 bases; unmatched bases: 3. Germline V gene data show CDR1 as MNHNS and CDR2 as SASEGT. The CDR3 has 11 amino acids.

This clonotype was seen at least ten times. This chain links TRBV12-3 or TRBV12-4 with TRBJ1-5; D unclear. The CDR3 has 14 residues. Deletions cut 2 bases from V and 4 bases from J, with 9 bases between. The CDR3 spells CASSLRRGNQPQHF. DNA of the CDR3: TGTGCCAGCAGTTTACGCAGAGGTAATCAGCCCCAGCATTTT.

As for this clonotype: A much larger clonotype is one base distant, so this may be a read error. J is TRBJ1-3 and V is TRBV12-3 or TRBV12-4; perhaps TRBD1 as D (5 bases). The CDR3 spans 14 residues. V lost 6 bases and J 3 bases, leaving 12 bases between the germline ends. The CDR3 DNA sequence: TGTGCCAGCAGCCTTGGGGCAGGTGGAAACACCATATATTTT. Translated, it gives CASSLGAGGNTIYF.

The chain links TRBV24-1 to TRBJ2-1; the match to TRBD2 covers 9 bases. V shed 5 bases, J shed 5 bases, and the junction held 6 bases outside the gene matches. Germline assignment: CDR1 KGHDR and CDR2 SFDVKD. The CDR3 totals 15 residues. The CDR3 DNA follows: TGTGCCACCAGTGTAAGAGGACTAGCGAACAATGAGCAGTTCTTC. Its translation: CATSVRGLANNEQFF.

This clonotype was counted at least ten times. This chain connects TRBV2 to TRBJ1-1; 9 positions match TRBD1. The J segment lost 5 bases and the V segment lost 8 bases, leaving 3 bases of the junction unmatched. Germline CDR1 and CDR2: SNHLY and FYNNEI. The CDR3 is 12 residues long. In DNA, the CDR3 is TGTGCCAGCCAGACAGGGGGTACTGAAGCTTTCTTT. It encodes CASQTGGTEAFF.

For this clonotype: A much larger clone lies a single base off, so this may be a read error. This chain links TRBV11-2 with TRBJ2-1, with D unresolved. The length of the CDR3 is 15 residues. Germline V gene sequence: CDR1 SGHAT, CDR2 FQNNGV. CDR3 nucleotides: TGTGCCAGCAGCTTAGGACTCGGAGACTCCAATGAGCAGTCCTTC. It encodes CASSLGLGDSNEQSF.

This clonotype occurred many times. This sequence joins TRBV20-1 and TRBJ1-6, with D perhaps TRBD1 (5 bases). The germline V and J ends were trimmed by 5 bases and 6 bases, with 11 bases remaining between them. The germline gives CDR1 DFQATT, CDR2 SNEGSKA (reference sequence). The CDR3 runs to 13 residues. CDR3 coding DNA: TGCAGTGCTGGACGGGGCCTTAATTCACCCCTCCACTTT. This codes for CSAGRGLNSPLHF.

The CDR3 here is CASSWGTGGTYEQYF. The CDR3 DNA reads as TGTGCCAGCAGCTGGGGGACAGGGGGCACTTACGAGCAGTACTTC. The chain employs TRBV5-6 and TRBJ2-7; 12 bases agree with TRBD1. In germline, CDR1 is SGHDT, CDR2 YYEEEE. CDR3 length equals 15 residues. With 3 bases clipped from V and 4 bases from J, the junction kept 5 bases outside the gene matches. Using reference TRBV5-6 and TRBJ2-7 for the parts outside the CDR3, the full variable domain is DAGVTQSPTHLIKTRGQQVTLRCSPKSGHDTVSWYQQALGQGPQFIFQYYEEEERQRGNFPDRFSGHQFPNYSSELNVNALLLGDSALYLCASSWGTGGTYEQYFGPGTRLTVT.

Ten or more counts support this clonotype. The V and J genes are TRBV18 and TRBJ1-5, with 8 bases aligning to TRBD1. Per the germline V gene, CDR1 is KGHSH and CDR2 is LQKENI. V lost 5 bases, J lost 6 bases, and 3 bases stayed unmatched. This CDR3 comprises 13 residues. The CDR3, as DNA: TGTGCCAGCTCATCGACAGGGGTTCAGCCCCAGCATTTT. It translates to CASSSTGVQPQHF.

The chain uses TRBV24-1 and TRBJ2-2, with D possibly matching TRBD1 (6 bases). The CDR3 loop spans 16 amino acids. V lost 3 bases, J lost 0 bases, and 10 bases lay in between. From germline, CDR1 is KGHDR and CDR2 SFDVKD. CDR3 sequence reads: CATSDVDRTNTGELFF. The CDR3 nucleotides read TGTGCCACCAGTGATGTGGACAGAACGAACACCGGGGAGCTGTTTTTT.

This clonotype was counted between two and nine times. The rearrangement links TRBV5-6 to TRBJ2-7, with D perhaps matching TRBD2 (6 bases). CDR3 size: 14 residues. Trimming took 4 bases from V and 5 from J, leaving 16 bases between them. Germline CDR1 reads SGHDT; CDR2 reads YYEEEE. The CDR3 bases are TGTGCCAGCAGCGGAAGGGGACTTAACCACGAGCAGTACTTC. This sequence encodes CASSGRGLNHEQYF.

This clonotype came up many times. The chain links TRBV7-2 to TRBJ2-2, with 12 positions matching TRBD2. The CDR3 is 16 residues long. Germline values: CDR1 SGHTA, CDR2 FQGNSA. With V trimmed by 5 bases and J by 5 bases, 6 bases remained unmatched. The DNA of the CDR3 is TGTGCCAGCAGCCGAGGGCTAGCGGGAGGGACCGGGGAGCTGTTTTTT. The encoded protein is CASSRGLAGGTGELFF.

This clonotype was recorded a few times. The chain employs TRBV24-1 and TRBJ2-1, with 10 bases fitting TRBD2. V dropped 5 bases and J dropped 6; count of bases not matched to a gene: 6. From germline, CDR1 is KGHDR and CDR2 SFDVKD. This CDR3 spans 15 amino acids. The CDR3 here is CATSGFLAGANEQFF. As DNA, the CDR3 is TGTGCCACCAGTGGGTTCCTAGCGGGGGCCAATGAGCAGTTCTTC.

This clonotype was seen many times. DNA of the CDR3: TGTGCCAGTACTAGGCAAACCGGAGGCAATTCACCCCTCCACTTT. Its translation: CASTRQTGGNSPLHF. The chain combines TRBV19 with TRBJ1-6; D is uncertain. V was clipped by 7 bases and J by 7 bases, with 17 bases between them. The CDR3 runs 15 residues. Germline values: CDR1 LNHDA, CDR2 SQIVND (reference sequence).

This clonotype was counted between two and nine times. The chain is built from TRBV6-6 and TRBJ1-3; 8 bases are a match to TRBD1. V lost 0 bases and J lost 3; bases outside the gene matches: 4. This CDR3 is built from 16 residues. The germline CDR1 and CDR2 sequences are MNHNY and SVGAGI (reference sequence). CDR3 coding DNA: TGTGCCAGCAGTTACTCGAGCAGGGGGCTTGGAAACACCATATATTTT. Translating gives CASSYSSRGLGNTIYF.

This clonotype was detected a few times. The rearrangement links TRBV18 to TRBJ1-4; 8 positions agree with TRBD1. The trim removed 4 bases at V and 11 bases at J, leaving 6 bases unmatched. The CDR3 sequence is 13 residues long. CDR1 and CDR2 from the germline V gene are KGHSH and LQKENI. The CDR3 protein is CASSLSDREKLFF. CDR3 DNA: TGTGCCAGCTCACTCTCGGACAGGGAGAAACTGTTTTTT.

V is TRBV20-1 and J is TRBJ2-5; TRBD2 matches 10 bases. Germline V gene lookup returns CDR1 DFQATT and CDR2 SNEGSKA (reference sequence). The CDR3 extends over 12 amino acids. The V and J ends lost 8 bases and 7 bases, in that order; junction bases with no gene match: 7. CDR3 coding DNA: TGCAGTCCGGGACTAGCGTGGACGACCCAGTACTTC. This encodes CSPGLAWTTQYF.

The count of this clonotype is one. A much larger clone sits a single nucleotide away, making a read error possible. The chain recombines TRBV5-1 with TRBJ1-1, with 7 bases identical to TRBD1. The CDR3 loop spans 13 amino acids. The germline V gene has CDR1 SGHRS and CDR2 YFSETQ. CDR3 sequence reads: CASRPRQGTEALF. The CDR3, as DNA: TGCGCCAGCAGACCCCGACAGGGCACTGAAGCTCTCTTT.

The chain carries TRBV5-6 and TRBJ2-2; TRBD1 aligns across 7 bases. Germline CDR1 SGHDT, CDR2 YYEEEE. CDR3 size: 14 residues. V shed 0 bases and J 7 bases; nucleotides not matched to a gene: 3. The CDR3, as DNA: TGTGCCAGCAGCTTGGAAGGGGGCGTCGGGGAGCTGTTTTTT. It is translated as CASSLEGGVGELFF. Drawing the rest from reference TRBV5-6 and TRBJ2-2, the complete variable domain is DAGVTQSPTHLIKTRGQQVTLRCSPKSGHDTVSWYQQALGQGPQFIFQYYEEEERQRGNFPDRFSGHQFPNYSSELNVNALLLGDSALYLCASSLEGGVGELFFGEGSRLTVL.